What follows describes a single TCR beta chain. Its antigen is unknown. The data were taken from a study of T cell repertoires in cytomegalovirus infection. Across the study: Indications of both CMV infection and matching HLA type were provided by public TCR beta signatures.

The length of the CDR3 is 13 residues. Germline V gives CDR1 ENHRY, CDR2 SYGVKD. Trimming at V came to 10 bases and at J to 12 bases, leaving 13 bases not matched to a gene. Study-wide findings and caveats: HLA-C-restricted TCR beta clonotypes specific for CMV led the ex vivo response.

TCRdb used MiXCR to reprocess the reads, holding one entry per CDR3 protein. The sample records about 400,000 distinct CDR3 sequences, 15% to 20% being singletons. The sample consisted of PBMCs. This chain connects TRBV10-3 to TRBJ2-1; 9 bases line up with TRBD1. The TCR was taken from a human donor in good health (CMV status not recorded). Some clones in this sample may be carry-over from other donors' samples. The CDR3 here is CATWGQGASRQFF. As DNA, the CDR3 is TGTGCCACTTGGGGACAGGGCGCCTCCAGGCAGTTCTTC.